The following is a T cell receptor (beta chain) sequence with its context. Antigen specificity is unknown. The CDR3 end shows no conserved phenylalanine or tryptophan, and so a read error is likely. The limits of the CDR3 on the DNA are not certain, so only TCRdb's listed CDR3 is given. The CDR3 adds up to 14 amino acids, both ends counted. CDR1 LNHDA and CDR2 SQIVND come from the germline V gene (reference sequence). A modified ARM-PCR protocol with three rounds of nested PCR amplified TCRbeta. Each CDR3 protein gets one entry after TCRdb re-called the multiplex PCR reads with MiXCR. The repertoire holds tens of thousands of distinct CDR3 sequences, under 75% seen once, with roughly 31% in the top ten. This sample's RNA came from whole unsorted tissue. This non-tumor lung sample came from over 3 cm beyond the tumor edge. These data originate in a study of tumor and adjacent non-tumor tissue in lung cancer. Study-wide background: Stage I to III disease affected roughly ten men and 5 women aged 31 to 76.

Study results and limitations: Higher tumor TCR diversity was associated with shorter survival.

Sequenced input: distant non-tumor lung tissue. The TCR originated in a woman aged 70 to 79 with non-small cell lung cancer. The chain joins TRBV19 to TRBJ2-3; the tabulated D call, TRBD2, remains unverified against the DNA. CDR3 sequence: CASSIGGREDTRYL.